The sequence of this T cell receptor beta chain was determined in a study of control samples from healthy donors and cancer patients. Produced via immunoSEQ multiplex PCR; TCRdb's table is partial and in-frame only. Seen here are 60,000 to 75,000 clones, more than 80% observed once, and the top ten hold about a sixth. In germline, CDR1 is SGHRS, CDR2 YFSETQ. The CDR3 extends over 14 amino acids. V was shortened by 4 bases and J by 1 base, with 8 bases between the two germline ends. The sequence came from a man aged 55 to 70 in good health. This chain connects TRBV5-1 to TRBJ2-2; no clear D. Material for sequencing was blood. Here the CDR3 DNA reads TGCGCCAGCAGCCAAGACGGGAACACCGGGGAGCTGTTTTTT. This gives the protein CASSQDGNTGELFF.